These 18 T cell receptor beta chains were all obtained from the same sample, sequenced in a study of T cell responses to AZD1222 COVID-19 vaccine. The method was immunoSEQ multiplex PCR; TCRdb's version includes in-frame clones alone and lacks a portion of them. The table records around 180,000 clones, around 89% of them present only once. The input for sequencing was peripheral blood, taken on day 0 of AZD1222 vaccination. The receptors stem from an adult in good health.

The CDR3 bases are TGTGCCAGCAGCACTCCAGCGGGGGCCTCCTACAATGAGCAGTTCTTC. Amino acids: CASSTPAGASYNEQFF. The J gene is TRBJ2-1, the V gene TRBV13; 8 bases are a match to TRBD2. The V gene's germline CDR1 is PRHDT and CDR2 FYEKMQ (reference sequence). With V trimmed by 5 bases and J by 0 bases, 6 bases remained unmatched. The CDR3 sequence is 16 residues long.

This chain connects TRBV19 to TRBJ2-1, with 11 bases fitting TRBD2. This CDR3 is built from 15 residues. Germline trimming cut 6 bases from V and 7 bases from J; bases unmatched to any gene: 8. The germline V gene encodes CDR1 LNHDA and CDR2 SQIVND (reference sequence). The DNA for the CDR3 is TGTGCCAGTAGGGACACTAGCGGGAGCATGAATGAGCAGTTCTTC. It encodes CASRDTSGSMNEQFF.

This chain connects TRBV28 to TRBJ1-2; D gene unclear. The CDR3 spans 13 residues. Between the trimmed V and J ends, which lost 5 bases and 5 bases, there was a span of 12 bases. Per the germline V gene, CDR1 is MDHEN and CDR2 is SYDVKM. CDR3 sequence reads: CASSQTDRYGYTF. The CDR3 DNA reads TGTGCCAGCAGTCAGACGGATAGATATGGCTACACCTTC.

The gene calls are TRBV9 and TRBJ2-7, with 7 bases matching TRBD2. V trimming: 0 bases; J trimming: 0 bases; junction bases outside the gene matches: 12. Per germline, CDR1 SGDLS and CDR2 YYNGEE. The CDR3 sequence is 18 residues long. CDR3 sequence: CASSVGEGQSSSSYEQYF. The CDR3 DNA follows: TGTGCCAGCAGCGTAGGGGAGGGTCAGAGTTCCAGCTCCTACGAGCAGTACTTC.

The chain links TRBV30 to TRBJ1-6; TRBD1 matches 9 bases. Germline-derived CDR1 and CDR2 are GTSNPN and SVGIG (reference sequence). This CDR3 has 17 residues. V shed 1 base and J 10 bases; nucleotides not matched to a gene: 14. The CDR3 DNA reads as TGTGCCTGGAGTGGGGCCAAAGCTTCGGGACAGGGATCACCCCTCCACTTT. Translated: CAWSGAKASGQGSPLHF.

This rearrangement joins TRBV3-1 (or the pseudogene TRBV3-2) to TRBJ2-4, with TRBD2 matching 8 bases. The trim removed 8 bases at V and 7 bases at J, leaving 13 bases unmatched. The V gene's germline CDR1 is LGHDT and CDR2 YNNKEL (reference sequence). The CDR3 sequence is 15 residues long. This CDR3 reads CASGPGTRNRNIQYF. The CDR3 bases are TGTGCCAGCGGGCCCGGGACTAGGAATAGGAACATTCAGTACTTC.

V usage is TRBV28 and J usage is TRBJ1-3; D is undetermined. Germline CDR1 and CDR2: MDHEN and SYDVKM. The CDR3 extends over 13 amino acids. V dropped 3 bases and J dropped 4 bases, with 7 bases sitting between them. The CDR3 nucleotides read TGTGCCAGCAGTTTGGACGGAGGAAACACCATATATTTT. Its protein product is CASSLDGGNTIYF.

J is TRBJ1-1 and V is TRBV2, with 9 nucleotides matching TRBD1. The germline gives CDR1 SNHLY, CDR2 FYNNEI. Trimming at V came to 6 bases and at J to 1 base, leaving 6 bases not matched to a gene. The CDR3 spans 15 residues. CDR3 DNA sequence: TGTGCCAGCAGGTTGGGGACAGGGAGGAACACTGAAGCTTTCTTT. This gives the protein CASRLGTGRNTEAFF.

A single count supports this clone. The rearrangement joins TRBV5-1 to TRBJ2-1; 10 bases agree with TRBD2. The junction had 5 bases not matched to a gene; V was cut back by 0 bases and J by 5 bases. The CDR3 runs 16 residues. CDR1 and CDR2 from the germline V gene are SGHRS and YFSETQ. CDR3 sequence reads: CASSLEVSGRNNEQFF. CDR3 coding DNA: TGCGCCAGCAGCTTGGAGGTTAGCGGGAGGAACAATGAGCAGTTCTTC.

The J gene is TRBJ2-7, the V gene TRBV4-1; D call uncertain. Trimming pared 3 bases from V and 0 bases from J, leaving 12 bases between. Per germline, CDR1 MGHRA and CDR2 YSYEKL. The CDR3 runs 15 residues. Here the CDR3 DNA reads TGCGCCAGCAGCCAGGTCGTTAGGACCTCCTACGAGCAGTACTTC. It translates to CASSQVVRTSYEQYF.

CDR3 DNA: TGTGCCAGCAGTTTGAAGGGACAGGGGTATGGCTACACCTTC. It codes for CASSLKGQGYGYTF. The chain couples TRBV27 to TRBJ1-2; 10 nucleotides align to TRBD1. Germline V gives CDR1 MNHEY, CDR2 SMNVEV (reference sequence). This CDR3 comprises 14 residues. The V segment lost 3 bases and the J segment 5 bases; nucleotides outside the gene matches: 3.

V and J are TRBV25-1 and TRBJ1-2; D unclear. This CDR3 is built from 12 residues. V lost 0 bases and J lost 7, with 6 bases in between. Per the germline V gene, CDR1 is MGHDK and CDR2 is SYGVNS. CDR3 protein: CASSEYLVGYTF. Here the CDR3 DNA reads TGTGCCAGCAGTGAATATTTGGTTGGCTACACCTTC.

This clone appeared once. CDR3 in DNA: TGTGCCAGCAGCAGAGCCAGTGAGAACACTGAAGCTTTCTTT. Translating gives CASSRASENTEAFF. The rearrangement uses TRBV6-6 and TRBJ1-1; D gene unclear. V lost 6 bases and J lost 1, with 12 bases in between. The CDR3 spans 14 residues. Looked up from germline, CDR1 is MNHNY and CDR2 is SVGAGI (reference sequence).

V usage is TRBV19 and J usage is TRBJ2-1, with TRBD2 matching 7 bases. CDR1 and CDR2 (germline): LNHDA, SQIVND (reference sequence). The CDR3 sequence is 14 residues long. The junction had 6 bases not matched to a gene; V was cut back by 5 bases and J by 5 bases. The chain's CDR3 is CASSPSGFNNEQFF. The CDR3, as DNA: TGTGCCAGTAGTCCTAGCGGTTTTAACAATGAGCAGTTCTTC.

The chain links TRBV6-6 to TRBJ1-1; D gene ambiguous. Looked up from germline, CDR1 is MNHNY and CDR2 is SVGAGI (reference sequence). Trimming shortened V by 5 bases and J by 0 bases, and 19 bases separated the two germline ends. CDR3 length: 17 residues. The CDR3 sequence: CASSPSYSAAMNTEAFF. The CDR3 DNA reads as TGTGCCAGCAGTCCTTCATACAGTGCAGCAATGAACACTGAAGCTTTCTTT.

The V call is TRBV10-3, the J call TRBJ2-7; D gene unclear. V lost 10 bases to trimming and J lost 4 bases, with 29 bases between them. Germline values: CDR1 ENHRY, CDR2 SYGVKD. There are 17 residues in the CDR3. CDR3 sequence reads: CATTRRTPGGTQYEQYF. CDR3 sequence (DNA): TGTGCCACCACCCGACGGACCCCCGGTGGAACCCAGTACGAGCAGTACTTC.

V and J are TRBV7-2 and TRBJ1-4; no clear D. Germline CDR1 reads SGHTA; CDR2 reads FQGNSA. The CDR3 consists of 13 residues. V lost 4 bases to trimming and J lost 8 bases, with 11 bases between them. In nucleotides, the CDR3 is TGTGCCAGCAGCTCCCGGGTTCGCGAAAAACTGTTTTTT. Amino acid sequence: CASSSRVREKLFF.

The genes are TRBV9 and TRBJ1-3; D is unresolved. The V gene lost 4 bases and the J gene lost 1 base, with 12 bases spanning the gap. The CDR3 loop spans 15 amino acids. Germline-derived CDR1 and CDR2 are SGDLS and YYNGEE. DNA of the CDR3: TGTGCCAGCAGCCCCCGTCTGGGGTCTGGAAACACCATATATTTT. Translation: CASSPRLGSGNTIYF. Together with reference TRBV9 and TRBJ1-3, the CDR3 gives the full variable domain: DSGVTQTPKHLITATGQRVTLRCSPRSGDLSVYWYQQSLDQGLQFLIQYYNGEERAKGNILERFSAQQFPDLHSELNLSSLELGDSALYFCASSPRLGSGNTIYFGEGSWLTVV.